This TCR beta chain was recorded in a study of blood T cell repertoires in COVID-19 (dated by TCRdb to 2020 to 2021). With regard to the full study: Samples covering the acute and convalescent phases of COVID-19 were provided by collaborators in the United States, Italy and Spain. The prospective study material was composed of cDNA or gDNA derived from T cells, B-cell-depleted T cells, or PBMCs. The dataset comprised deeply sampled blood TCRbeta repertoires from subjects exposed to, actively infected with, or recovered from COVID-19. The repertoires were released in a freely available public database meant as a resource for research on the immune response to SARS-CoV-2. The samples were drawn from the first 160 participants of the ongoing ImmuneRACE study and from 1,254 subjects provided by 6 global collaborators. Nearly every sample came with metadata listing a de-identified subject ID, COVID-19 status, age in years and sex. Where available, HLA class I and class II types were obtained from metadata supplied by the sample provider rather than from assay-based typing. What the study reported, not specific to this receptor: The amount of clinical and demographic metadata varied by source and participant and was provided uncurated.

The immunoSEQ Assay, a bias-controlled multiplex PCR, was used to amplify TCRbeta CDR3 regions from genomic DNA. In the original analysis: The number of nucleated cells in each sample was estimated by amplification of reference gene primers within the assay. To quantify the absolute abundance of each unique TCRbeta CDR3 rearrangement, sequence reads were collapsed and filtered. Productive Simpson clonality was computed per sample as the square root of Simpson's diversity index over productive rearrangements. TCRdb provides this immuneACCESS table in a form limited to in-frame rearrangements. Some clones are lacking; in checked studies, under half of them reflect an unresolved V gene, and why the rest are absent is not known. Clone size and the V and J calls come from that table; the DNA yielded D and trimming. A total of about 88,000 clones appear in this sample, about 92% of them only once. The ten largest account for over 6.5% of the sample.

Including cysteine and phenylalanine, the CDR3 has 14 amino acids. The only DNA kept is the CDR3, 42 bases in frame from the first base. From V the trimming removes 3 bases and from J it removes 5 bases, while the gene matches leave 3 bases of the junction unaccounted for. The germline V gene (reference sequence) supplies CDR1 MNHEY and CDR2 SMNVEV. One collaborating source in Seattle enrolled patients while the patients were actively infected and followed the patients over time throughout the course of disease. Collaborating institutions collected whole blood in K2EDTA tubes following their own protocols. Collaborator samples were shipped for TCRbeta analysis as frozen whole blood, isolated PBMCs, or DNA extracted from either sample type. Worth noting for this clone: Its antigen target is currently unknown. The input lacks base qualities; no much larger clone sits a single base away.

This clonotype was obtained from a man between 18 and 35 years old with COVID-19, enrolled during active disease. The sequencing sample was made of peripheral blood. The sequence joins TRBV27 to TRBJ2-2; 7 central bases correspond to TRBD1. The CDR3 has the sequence CASSFDRATGELFF. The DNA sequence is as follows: TGTGCCAGCAGTTTTGACAGGGCGACCGGGGAGCTGTTTTTT.